The clone carrying this T cell receptor (beta chain) showed up many times. Its antigen remains unidentified. Unique molecular identifiers were attached to individual cDNA molecules. A single record per CDR3 protein comes from TCRdb applying MiXCR to the 5' RACE reads. The profile shows fewer than 40,000 distinct CDR3 sequences, approximately 6% of them singletons. The germline V gene encodes CDR1 SGHNT and CDR2 YYREEE (reference sequence). CDR3 size: 14 residues. Trimming took off 3 bases at V and 3 bases at J, with 13 bases between the two ends. This sample stems from a study of early T cells in non-severe SARS-CoV-2 infection. Study as a whole: Chains were unpaired, as sequencing was done on bulk RNA from unsorted whole blood.

Study results and limitations: Matching against VDJdb likely underestimated virus-specific expansions, favoring anti-spike CD8.

This clonotype was sampled from an adult who was a healthcare worker with PCR-confirmed SARS-CoV-2 infection or an uninfected control (not recorded which). Source material: whole blood. The chain recombines TRBV5-4 with TRBJ2-7; D might be TRBD1 (6 bases). CDR3 region: CASSSGQTNYEQYF. The CDR3 region has the DNA TGTGCCAGCAGCTCCGGACAGACCAACTACGAGCAGTACTTC.